A selection of T cell receptor beta chains follows, all from one sample in a study of T cell responses to AZD1222 COVID-19 vaccine. Sequencing used immunoSEQ multiplex PCR; TCRdb keeps in-frame clones, though not all of them. This table holds tens of thousands of clones, approximately 89% found once. Source: peripheral blood, taken 28 days after the second AZD1222 dose. These receptor sequences come from an adult who received the AZD1222 COVID-19 vaccine. Both conserved end residues are part of each CDR3. D genes are given only for firm matches. The size entry is marked missing in some rows and otherwise reads once, few, many or a size class.

J gene: TRBJ2-3
V gene: TRBV30
CDR3 length: 11
D gene: .
clone size: .
CDR3 protein: CAWSSPNTQYF
CDR3 DNA: TGTGCCTGGAGTAGTCCAAATACGCAGTATTTT

J gene: TRBJ2-2
V gene: TRBV19
CDR3 length: 15
D gene: TRBD2
clone size: .
CDR3 protein: CASIAGGLYPGELFF
CDR3 DNA: TGTGCCAGCATAGCGGGGGGGCTCTACCCCGGGGAGCTGTTTTTT

J gene: TRBJ1-1
V gene: TRBV9
CDR3 length: 13
D gene: .
clone size: .
CDR3 protein: CASSVSGNTEAFF
CDR3 DNA: TGTGCCAGCAGCGTTTCAGGGAACACTGAAGCTTTCTTT

J gene: TRBJ1-4
V gene: TRBV5-1
CDR3 length: 15
D gene: .
clone size: .
CDR3 protein: CASSLAGTTNEKLFF
CDR3 DNA: TGCGCCAGCAGCTTGGCCGGGACCACTAATGAAAAACTGTTTTTT

J gene: TRBJ2-5
V gene: TRBV12-5
CDR3 length: 14
D gene: .
clone size: .
CDR3 protein: CASGPDYLQETQYF
CDR3 DNA: TGTGCTAGTGGCCCAGACTACCTCCAAGAGACCCAGTACTTC

J gene: TRBJ2-3
V gene: TRBV5-1
CDR3 length: 15
D gene: .
clone size: .
CDR3 protein: CASSERASGTDTQYF
CDR3 DNA: TGCGCCAGCAGTGAGCGGGCGAGTGGCACAGATACGCAGTATTTT

J gene: TRBJ2-3
V gene: TRBV11-2
CDR3 length: 15
D gene: .
clone size: .
CDR3 protein: CASRRGGGSADTQYF
CDR3 DNA: TGTGCCAGCAGGCGAGGGGGGGGGAGCGCAGATACGCAGTATTTT

J gene: TRBJ2-2
V gene: TRBV19
CDR3 length: 15
D gene: .
clone size: .
CDR3 protein: CASTVGGLNTGELFF
CDR3 DNA: TGTGCCAGTACCGTTGGGGGGCTGAACACCGGGGAGCTGTTTTTT

J gene: TRBJ1-1
V gene: TRBV5-1
CDR3 length: 15
D gene: TRBD1
clone size: .
CDR3 protein: CASSLSLTGATEAFF
CDR3 DNA: TGCGCCAGCAGCTTGTCCCTGACAGGGGCCACTGAAGCTTTCTTT

J gene: TRBJ2-5
V gene: TRBV12-3/TRBV12-4
CDR3 length: 13
D gene: .
clone size: few
CDR3 protein: CASSLSSAGTQYF
CDR3 DNA: TGTGCCAGCAGTTTGTCTTCGGCTGGGACCCAGTACTTC

J gene: TRBJ1-2
V gene: TRBV25-1
CDR3 length: 13
D gene: .
clone size: .
CDR3 protein: CASSEWGDFGYTF
CDR3 DNA: TGTGCCAGCAGTGAATGGGGCGATTTTGGCTACACCTTC

J gene: TRBJ1-6
V gene: TRBV4-1
CDR3 length: 20
D gene: TRBD1
clone size: .
CDR3 protein: CASSQEYRDSPSRYNSPLHF
CDR3 DNA: TGCGCCAGCAGCCAGGAATACCGGGACAGCCCTAGTAGATATAATTCACCCCTCCACTTT

J gene: TRBJ1-1
V gene: TRBV3-1/TRBV3-2
CDR3 length: 13
D gene: .
clone size: .
CDR3 protein: CASSRAGNTEAFF
CDR3 DNA: TGTGCCAGCAGCCGAGCGGGGAACACTGAAGCTTTCTTT

J gene: TRBJ2-2
V gene: TRBV6-5
CDR3 length: 16
D gene: .
clone size: .
CDR3 protein: CASSYSLRENTGELFF
CDR3 DNA: TGTGCCAGCAGTTATAGTTTGAGGGAGAACACCGGGGAGCTGTTTTTT

J gene: TRBJ2-5
V gene: TRBV7-3
CDR3 length: 15
D gene: .
clone size: .
CDR3 protein: CASSLMGGGQETQYF
CDR3 DNA: TGTGCCAGCAGCTTAATGGGGGGAGGTCAAGAGACCCAGTACTTC

J gene: TRBJ1-2
V gene: TRBV30
CDR3 length: 12
D gene: TRBD1
clone size: .
CDR3 protein: CAWRQGGGPSTF
CDR3 DNA: TGTGCCTGGAGGCAGGGGGGGGGACCCAGCACCTTC

J gene: TRBJ2-2
V gene: TRBV7-6
CDR3 length: 17
D gene: TRBD2
clone size: .
CDR3 protein: CASSLSSGDRRAGELFF
CDR3 DNA: TGTGCCAGCAGCTTGTCTAGCGGGGACCGGCGGGCCGGGGAGCTGTTTTTT

J gene: TRBJ2-5
V gene: TRBV28
CDR3 length: 14
D gene: .
clone size: .
CDR3 protein: CASKEGTARWAQYF
CDR3 DNA: TGTGCCAGCAAGGAGGGGACGGCAAGGTGGGCCCAGTACTTC

J gene: TRBJ2-6
V gene: TRBV6-9
CDR3 length: 14
D gene: .
clone size: .
CDR3 protein: CASRHISGANVLTF
CDR3 DNA: TGTGCCAGCAGACACATCTCTGGGGCCAACGTCCTGACTTTC

J gene: TRBJ2-7
V gene: TRBV4-1
CDR3 length: 19
D gene: .
clone size: .
CDR3 protein: CASSLRDTDSKGNPYEQYF
CDR3 DNA: TGCGCCAGCAGCCTCCGGGACACCGACTCTAAGGGGAACCCCTACGAGCAGTACTTC

J gene: TRBJ2-5
V gene: TRBV7-6
CDR3 length: 17
D gene: TRBD2
clone size: .
CDR3 protein: CASSPKSGLALGETQYF
CDR3 DNA: TGTGCCAGCAGCCCAAAGTCGGGACTAGCTCTAGGAGAGACCCAGTACTTC

J gene: TRBJ2-3
V gene: TRBV5-4
CDR3 length: 15
D gene: .
clone size: .
CDR3 protein: CASSTLGQGEDTQYF
CDR3 DNA: TGTGCCAGCAGCACCCTAGGCCAGGGTGAGGATACGCAGTATTTT

J gene: TRBJ1-4
V gene: TRBV12-5
CDR3 length: 11
D gene: .
clone size: .
CDR3 protein: CASGPTEKLFF
CDR3 DNA: TGTGCTAGTGGCCCAACGGAAAAACTGTTTTTT

J gene: TRBJ2-6
V gene: TRBV5-6
CDR3 length: 18
D gene: .
clone size: .
CDR3 protein: CASSPRQVLSSGANVLTF
CDR3 DNA: TGTGCCAGCAGCCCCAGACAGGTTCTCAGCTCTGGGGCCAACGTCCTGACTTTC

J gene: TRBJ2-1
V gene: TRBV29-1
CDR3 length: 14
D gene: TRBD2
clone size: .
CDR3 protein: CSVLSGGASNEQFF
CDR3 DNA: TGCAGCGTCCTTAGCGGGGGGGCCTCCAATGAGCAGTTCTTC

J gene: TRBJ2-3
V gene: TRBV27
CDR3 length: 16
D gene: .
clone size: .
CDR3 protein: CASSLNVRLSTDTQYF
CDR3 DNA: TGTGCCAGCAGTTTAAACGTGCGTTTGAGCACAGATACGCAGTATTTT

J gene: TRBJ2-2
V gene: TRBV19
CDR3 length: 15
D gene: .
clone size: .
CDR3 protein: CASKSGSEGTGELFF
CDR3 DNA: TGTGCCAGTAAATCAGGATCCGAAGGCACCGGGGAGCTGTTTTTT

J gene: TRBJ1-5
V gene: TRBV2
CDR3 length: 17
D gene: .
clone size: .
CDR3 protein: CASSALGGEGSNQPQHF
CDR3 DNA: TGTGCCAGCAGTGCGTTGGGAGGGGAGGGTAGCAATCAGCCCCAGCATTTT

J gene: TRBJ1-1
V gene: TRBV7-9
CDR3 length: 15
D gene: TRBD1
clone size: once
CDR3 protein: CASSLMTGGATEAFF
CDR3 DNA: TGTGCCAGCAGCTTAATGACAGGGGGGGCCACTGAAGCTTTCTTT

J gene: TRBJ2-1
V gene: TRBV6-5
CDR3 length: 14
D gene: TRBD2
clone size: .
CDR3 protein: CASSPSGGLNEQFF
CDR3 DNA: TGTGCCAGCAGCCCCAGCGGGGGGCTTAATGAGCAGTTCTTC

J gene: TRBJ1-1
V gene: TRBV19
CDR3 length: 13
D gene: .
clone size: .
CDR3 protein: CASTPDGYTEAFF
CDR3 DNA: TGTGCCAGTACCCCCGATGGGTACACTGAAGCTTTCTTT

J gene: TRBJ1-2
V gene: TRBV6-1
CDR3 length: 14
D gene: TRBD1
clone size: .
CDR3 protein: CASSEQQGGSGYTF
CDR3 DNA: TGTGCCAGCAGTGAACAACAGGGGGGGAGTGGCTACACCTTC

J gene: TRBJ1-3
V gene: TRBV4-3
CDR3 length: 17
D gene: .
clone size: once
CDR3 protein: CASSQDRAGASGNTIYF
CDR3 DNA: TGCGCCAGCAGCCAAGATCGAGCAGGGGCTAGTGGAAACACCATATATTTT

J gene: TRBJ1-4
V gene: TRBV14
CDR3 length: 16
D gene: TRBD1
clone size: .
CDR3 protein: CASSKGTGTDNEKLFF
CDR3 DNA: TGTGCCAGCAGCAAGGGGACCGGGACAGATAATGAAAAACTGTTTTTT

J gene: TRBJ1-5
V gene: TRBV18
CDR3 length: 15
D gene: .
clone size: .
CDR3 protein: CASSPPGVSNQPQHF
CDR3 DNA: TGTGCCAGCTCACCACCAGGGGTTAGCAATCAGCCCCAGCATTTT

J gene: TRBJ2-3
V gene: TRBV7-9
CDR3 length: 15
D gene: .
clone size: .
CDR3 protein: CASSRSWASTDTQYF
CDR3 DNA: TGTGCCAGCAGCAGATCGTGGGCTAGCACAGATACGCAGTATTTT

J gene: TRBJ1-2
V gene: TRBV4-1
CDR3 length: 14
D gene: .
clone size: .
CDR3 protein: CASSQEGGSYGYTF
CDR3 DNA: TGCGCCAGCAGCCAAGAGGGTGGCAGCTATGGCTACACCTTC

J gene: TRBJ2-7
V gene: TRBV7-8
CDR3 length: 14
D gene: .
clone size: .
CDR3 protein: CASSFPGRSYEQYF
CDR3 DNA: TGTGCCAGCAGCTTTCCGGGCCGTTCCTACGAGCAGTACTTC